Each of the 26 T cell receptor beta chains below was sequenced from the same sample in a study of blood T cell repertoires in COVID-19. Sequencing was performed with immunoSEQ multiplex PCR; in TCRdb, only in-frame clones are kept and a portion is missing. The table lists about 76,000 clones, roughly 84% of them singletons. The sample taken for sequencing was peripheral blood. These receptor sequences come from a man in his sixties with COVID-19, enrolled during active disease.

The V call is TRBV7-2, the J call TRBJ2-2; 11 nucleotides match TRBD2. The CDR3 length is 16 residues. V lost 5 bases, J lost 3 bases, and 5 bases stayed unmatched. Germline CDR1 and CDR2: SGHTA and FQGNSA. The CDR3 spells CASSPGTSGYTGELFF. The CDR3 DNA reads TGTGCCAGCAGCCCGGGGACTAGCGGATACACCGGGGAGCTGTTTTTT.

This clone has a handful of counts. The chain carries TRBV11-1 and TRBJ2-7; 10 nucleotides match TRBD1. Germline V gene sequence: CDR1 SGHAT, CDR2 FQDESV (reference sequence). Trimming removed 3 bases from V and 2 bases from J; junction bases left unmatched: 4. This CDR3 is 15 amino acids long. As DNA, the CDR3 is TGTGCCAGCAGCTTCCGGGACAGGGGAACCTACGAGCAGTACTTC. Translated, it gives CASSFRDRGTYEQYF.

The rearrangement uses TRBV12-3 or TRBV12-4 and TRBJ1-3; D unresolved. Between the trimmed V and J ends, which lost 3 bases and 6 bases, there was a span of 9 bases. The CDR3 covers 13 residues. CDR3 in DNA: TGTGCCAGCAGTTTCCATACACAAAACACCATATATTTT. Translation gives CASSFHTQNTIYF.

This sequence joins TRBV30 and TRBJ1-5; D gene uncertain. V was trimmed by 1 base and J by 5 bases, leaving 12 bases between them. Germline assignment: CDR1 GTSNPN and CDR2 SVGIG (reference sequence). CDR3 size: 14 residues. This CDR3 reads CAWSEAAPDQPQHF. The CDR3 DNA reads as TGTGCCTGGAGTGAGGCGGCGCCTGATCAGCCCCAGCATTTT.

CDR3 protein: CASRPRTSTGELFF. The CDR3 bases are TGTGCCAGCCGCCCTAGGACTAGTACCGGGGAGCTGTTTTTT. V gene TRBV3-1 (or the pseudogene TRBV3-2) combines with J gene TRBJ2-2; TRBD2 matches at 7 bases. V lost 8 bases, J lost 5 bases, and 8 bases stayed unmatched. CDR1 and CDR2 from the germline V gene are LGHDT and YNNKEL (reference sequence). This CDR3 spans 14 amino acids.

The J gene is TRBJ2-1, the V gene TRBV5-4, with no clear D. The ends were cut back, 2 bases at V and 7 bases at J, with 7 bases in the middle. Germline lookup yields CDR1 SGHNT and CDR2 YYREEE (reference sequence). This CDR3 contains 12 residues. The CDR3 coding sequence is TGTGCCAGCAGCTTTTACTCAAATGAGCAGTTCTTC. It translates to CASSFYSNEQFF.

This CDR3 reads CASSLGEGGQPQHF. The CDR3 DNA sequence: TGTGCCAGCAGCTTAGGGGAGGGGGGTCAGCCCCAGCATTTT. The rearrangement links TRBV7-2 to TRBJ1-5, with a weak D call TRBD1 (6 bases). V shed 1 base and J shed 6 bases, with 10 bases lying between them. CDR3 length equals 14 residues. The germline gives CDR1 SGHTA, CDR2 FQGNSA.

For the CDR3, the DNA is TGTGCCAGCAGGCCCGAAACAAAAAAACGGAGTACGCAGTATTTT. This codes for CASRPETKKRSTQYF. The chain couples TRBV6-6 to TRBJ2-3; no clear D. This CDR3 is 15 amino acids long. Germline V gene sequence: CDR1 MNHNY, CDR2 SVGAGI (reference sequence). The V and J ends lost 6 bases and 8 bases respectively, with 21 bases between them.

The chain couples TRBV10-1 to TRBJ1-5; 9 bases align to TRBD1. Germline values: CDR1 WNHNN, CDR2 SYGVQD (reference sequence). V lost 2 bases to trimming and J lost 3 bases; unmatched junction nucleotides: 8. The CDR3 has 17 amino acids. Here the CDR3 DNA reads TGCGCCAGCAGTGAGGGTTACGGGACAGGGATCAATCAGCCCCAGCATTTT. Translating it yields CASSEGYGTGINQPQHF.

This chain connects TRBV12-2 to TRBJ2-3; the table names TRBD1, a call not compared with the DNA. TRBV12-2 is termed a pseudogene. This CDR3 contains 17 residues. CDR3 residues: CASRLRSGGRITDTQYF. In DNA form, the CDR3 reads TGTGCAAGTCGCTTAAGGTCAGGGGGCCGGATTACAGATACGCAGTATTTT.

V and J are TRBV29-1 and TRBJ1-1, with 10 bases fitting TRBD1. V gave up 5 bases and J gave up 1 base; unmatched junction bases: 7. The CDR3 spans 15 residues. The germline gives CDR1 SQVTM, CDR2 ANQGSEA. The CDR3 DNA reads TGCAGCGTTTTCCCGGGGGACAGGGGGAACACTGAAGCTTTCTTT. Translated: CSVFPGDRGNTEAFF.

The rearrangement links TRBV18 to TRBJ2-1, with 12 bases matching TRBD2. Per germline, CDR1 KGHSH and CDR2 LQKENI. The CDR3 consists of 17 residues. The trim removed 0 bases at V and 7 bases at J, leaving 7 bases unmatched. The CDR3 loop is CASSPPRLAGGSNEQFF. The CDR3 DNA is TGTGCCAGCTCACCACCGCGGCTAGCGGGAGGGTCAAATGAGCAGTTCTTC.

The CDR3 is CASSNRLAGFYYEQYF. The DNA for the CDR3 is TGTGCCAGCAGCAATAGACTAGCGGGATTCTACTACGAGCAGTACTTC. This chain connects TRBV21-1 to TRBJ2-7; the table's TRBD2 call for D was not verified on the DNA. TRBV21-1 is described as a pseudogene. This CDR3 comprises 16 residues.

This sequence joins TRBV2 and TRBJ1-3; no clear D gene. From germline, CDR1 is SNHLY and CDR2 FYNNEI. V lost 4 bases and J lost 3, with 16 bases in between. This CDR3 has 16 residues. CDR3 bases: TGTGCCAGCAGTGGCACCGGGGTTTCCCGTGGAAACACCATATATTTT. Its protein product is CASSGTGVSRGNTIYF.

The rearrangement links TRBV19 to TRBJ1-5, with D maybe TRBD1 (5 bases). V gave up 3 bases and J gave up 0 bases, with 18 bases separating them. Germline V gene sequence: CDR1 LNHDA, CDR2 SQIVND (reference sequence). There are 18 residues in the CDR3. CDR3: CASSISFGASSSNQPQHF. The CDR3 DNA is TGTGCCAGTAGTATTAGCTTTGGGGCAAGTAGTAGCAATCAGCCCCAGCATTTT.

The rearrangement uses TRBV5-4 and TRBJ2-7, with TRBD2 matching over 7 bases. CDR1 is SGHNT and CDR2 is YYREEE in the germline V gene (reference sequence). The CDR3 sequence is 15 residues long. V shed 0 bases, J shed 7 bases, and the junction held 10 bases outside the gene matches. CDR3 loop: CASSLAGGYSWEQYF. CDR3 nucleotides: TGTGCCAGCAGCTTGGCCGGGGGGTACTCGTGGGAGCAGTACTTC.

The V and J genes are TRBV5-1 and TRBJ2-3; tentative D call: TRBD2 (5 bases). This CDR3 spans 14 amino acids. Germline lookup yields CDR1 SGHRS and CDR2 YFSETQ. The V end lost 1 base, the J end lost 5 bases, and 11 bases lay between the germline ends. CDR3 loop: CASSLRESKDTQYF. The CDR3 DNA follows: TGCGCCAGCAGCTTGAGGGAGTCGAAAGATACGCAGTATTTT.

This clone was counted once. This chain connects TRBV10-3 to TRBJ2-1, with D perhaps matching TRBD1 (5 bases). This CDR3 contains 12 residues. V was pared by 6 bases and J by 7 bases, with 10 bases between. From germline, CDR1 is ENHRY and CDR2 SYGVKD. The CDR3 DNA sequence: TGTGCCATCAGGCCAGACAGAAATGAGCAGTTCTTC. The encoded protein is CAIRPDRNEQFF.

The chain couples TRBV11-2 to TRBJ2-5; D possibly corresponds to TRBD2 (5 bases). Deletions cut 6 bases from V and 5 bases from J, with 16 bases between. CDR1 and CDR2 from the germline V gene are SGHAT and FQNNGV. The CDR3 spans 14 residues. Here the CDR3 reads CASRRPGSGETQYF. In DNA form, the CDR3 reads TGTGCCAGCAGGCGGCCGGGTTCGGGGGAGACCCAGTACTTC.

The chain joins TRBV28 to TRBJ1-6; D not certain. CDR3 size: 16 residues. Germline V lookup: CDR1 MDHEN, CDR2 SYDVKM. With 4 bases removed from V and 9 bases from J, the gap between germline ends came to 19 bases. DNA for the CDR3: TGTGCCAGCAGTTCCTCTCTGAGTTCTGGGCCTTCACCCCTCCACTTT. This codes for CASSSSLSSGPSPLHF.

The chain employs TRBV6-5 and TRBJ2-1; 9 bases line up with TRBD1. V lost 4 bases to trimming and J lost 2 bases; unmatched junction nucleotides: 6. Looked up from germline, CDR1 is MNHEY and CDR2 is SVGAGI. This CDR3 region has 16 residues. The CDR3 nucleotides are TGTGCCAGCAGTTCCCAGACAGGGGGTCCCTACAATGAGCAGTTCTTC. Translating gives CASSSQTGGPYNEQFF.

The CDR3 spells CASSLGTGGDIQYF. In DNA form, the CDR3 reads TGCGCCAGCAGCTTGGGGACAGGCGGGGACATTCAGTACTTC. This chain connects TRBV5-1 to TRBJ2-4; the D gene is possibly TRBD1 (7 bases). The V gene's germline CDR1 is SGHRS and CDR2 YFSETQ. Deletions cut 0 bases from V and 8 bases from J, with 12 bases between. The CDR3 sequence is 14 residues long. The full variable domain, rest sourced from reference TRBV5-1 and TRBJ2-4, is KAGVTQTPRYLIKTRGQQVTLSCSPISGHRSVSWYQQTPGQGLQFLFEYFSETQRNKGNFPGRFSGRQFSNSRSEMNVSTLELGDSALYLCASSLGTGGDIQYFGAGTRLSVL.

The chain links TRBV6-5 to TRBJ2-5; 11 bases are shared with TRBD2. CDR1 MNHEY and CDR2 SVGAGI come from the germline V gene. Trimming took 5 bases from V and 5 from J; bases not matched to a gene: 1. The CDR3 covers 13 residues. This CDR3 reads CASSTSGSETQYF. The CDR3, as DNA: TGTGCCAGCAGTACTAGCGGGAGTGAGACCCAGTACTTC.

The chain employs TRBV13 and TRBJ2-7, with 8 bases that match TRBD1. The CDR3 extends over 14 amino acids. Trimming at V came to 6 bases and at J to 2 bases, leaving 6 bases not matched to a gene. CDR1 and CDR2 (germline): PRHDT, FYEKMQ (reference sequence). CDR3 residues: CASRKTGGTYEQYF. In DNA, the CDR3 is TGTGCCAGCAGGAAAACAGGGGGGACCTACGAGCAGTACTTC.

The J gene is TRBJ1-2, the V gene TRBV7-9; D is perhaps TRBD1 (6 bases). The CDR3 spans 14 residues. The germline V gene has CDR1 SEHNR and CDR2 FQNEAQ (reference sequence). V lost 5 bases and J lost 8, with 18 bases in between. The CDR3 is CASSEVGVGQGYTF. The CDR3 bases are TGTGCCAGCAGCGAAGTGGGGGTGGGACAAGGCTACACCTTC. Full variable domain (outside the CDR3, taken from reference TRBV7-9 and TRBJ1-2): DTGVSQNPRHKITKRGQNVTFRCDPISEHNRLYWYRQTLGQGPEFLTYFQNEAQLEKSRLLSDRFSAERPKGSFSTLEIQRTEQGDSAMYLCASSEVGVGQGYTFGSGTRLTVV.

The CDR3 is CASSPGDRGNTYEQYF. For the CDR3, the DNA is TGTGCCAGCAGCCCCGGGGACAGGGGGAATACCTACGAGCAGTACTTC. V is TRBV7-3 and J is TRBJ2-7; 11 bases are shared with TRBD1. Germline trimming cut 5 bases from V and 2 bases from J; bases unmatched to any gene: 8. The V gene's germline CDR1 is SGHTA and CDR2 FQGTGA. The CDR3 extends over 16 amino acids.